The entry below gives a single TCR beta chain sequence along with its context. This sample was included in a study of blood T cell repertoires in COVID-19. Study overall: Italy, Spain and the United States were the sources of the convalescent and acute COVID-19 samples. From T cells, B-cell-depleted T cells, or PBMCs came the material, which was cDNA or gDNA.

In the study's own analysis: Estimates of nucleated cell counts were drawn from the amplification of reference gene primers. Using immunoSEQ multiplex PCR, the repertoire was profiled, and TCRdb retains in-frame clones only, with some absent. That table is the source of V, J and clone size, and D and trimming were worked out from the DNA. The table shows approximately 80,000 clones, with less than 90% occurring only once. Germline V gene sequence: CDR1 MGHRA, CDR2 YSYEKL. CDR3 length: 15 residues. Trimming took 0 bases from V and 2 from J, leaving 11 bases between them. The rearrangement uses TRBV4-1 and TRBJ2-7, with D perhaps matching TRBD2 (5 bases). Input material: peripheral blood. The receptor's source is a human donor in a cohort sampled during active COVID-19. CDR3 in amino acids: CASSQEGSRPYEQYF. The CDR3 bases are TGCGCCAGCAGCCAAGAAGGGAGTAGGCCCTACGAGCAGTACTTC.